The clone carrying this TCR beta chain was seen only a few times. The data were obtained in a study of T cell repertoires in cytomegalovirus infection. Germline CDR1 SGHTA, CDR2 FQGNSA. V gave up 1 base and J gave up 5 bases; unmatched junction bases: 5. The CDR3 is 16 amino acids. A single record per CDR3 protein comes from TCRdb applying MiXCR to the reads. The sample includes 150,000 to 200,000 distinct CDR3 sequences, roughly 27% seen only once; the top ten take approximately 30%. This chain joins TRBV7-2 and TRBJ2-5, with 12 bases fitting TRBD2. The sequenced sample consisted of PBMCs. This sequence originates from a human donor in good health (CMV status not recorded). Some clones in this sample may be carry-over from other donors' samples. The CDR3 bases are TGTGCCAGCAGCTTAGAACTAGCGGGGGGTGTGGAGACCCAGTACTTC. It yields the protein CASSLELAGGVETQYF. Looking up the rest from reference TRBV7-2 and TRBJ2-5 gives the full variable domain: GAGVSQSPSNKVTEKGKDVELRCDPISGHTALYWYRQSLGQGLEFLIYFQGNSAPDKSGLPSDRFSAERTGGSVSTLTIQRTQQEDSAVYLCASSLELAGGVETQYFGPGTRLLVL.